This is a list of T cell receptor beta chains from one sample in a study of response to subunit inactivated influenza vaccine. One entry per CDR3 protein results from TCRdb running MiXCR on the RT-PCR reads. Among hundreds of thousands of distinct CDR3 sequences, 15% to 18% were seen once, and the ten largest hold around 10%. The input for sequencing was PBMCs from blood, taken 11 to 12 days after vaccination. These receptors originate from a man over 45 who received an inactivated influenza vaccine. Each CDR3 is given with its conserved first and last residue. Fields, in order: clone size, V gene, J gene, D gene, CDR3 protein, CDR3 DNA. A D gene is named only where the DNA matches it firmly. A clone size is listed for some rows: how often the clone was seen (once, few, many), or a class if it is expanded.

clone size: few
V gene: TRBV6-1
J gene: TRBJ2-5
D gene: TRBD1
CDR3 protein: CASSTGITETQYF
CDR3 DNA: TGTGCCAGCTCGACAGGGATTACGGAGACCCAGTACTTC

clone size: NA
V gene: TRBV20-1
J gene: TRBJ2-4
D gene: NA
CDR3 protein: CSARDSDYPRENIQYF
CDR3 DNA: TGCAGTGCTAGAGATAGTGATTACCCACGGGAAAACATTCAGTACTTC

clone size: few
V gene: TRBV27
J gene: TRBJ1-2
D gene: NA
CDR3 protein: CASSPTVGGYGYTF
CDR3 DNA: TGTGCCAGCAGTCCTACGGTGGGGGGCTATGGCTACACCTTC

clone size: NA
V gene: TRBV18
J gene: TRBJ1-2
D gene: NA
CDR3 protein: CASSPNSAGYGYTF
CDR3 DNA: TGTGCCAGCTCACCCAACTCGGCGGGCTATGGCTACACCTTC

clone size: NA
V gene: TRBV9
J gene: TRBJ2-1
D gene: NA
CDR3 protein: CASSARARDSYNEQFF
CDR3 DNA: TGTGCCAGCAGCGCCCGGGCTCGCGACTCCTACAATGAGCAGTTCTTC

clone size: NA
V gene: TRBV4-3
J gene: TRBJ2-7
D gene: TRBD1
CDR3 protein: CASSQDLEYRGHEQYF
CDR3 DNA: TGCGCCAGCAGCCAAGATTTGGAATACAGGGGCCACGAGCAGTACTTC

clone size: NA
V gene: TRBV7-6
J gene: TRBJ1-1
D gene: NA
CDR3 protein: CASSLDTGTVNTEAFF
CDR3 DNA: TGTGCCAGCAGCTTAGACACCGGGACGGTGAACACTGAAGCTTTCTTT

clone size: many
V gene: TRBV5-1
J gene: TRBJ2-7
D gene: NA
CDR3 protein: CASSLVAGSSYEQYF
CDR3 DNA: TGCGCCAGCAGCTTGGTTGCGGGAAGCTCCTACGAGCAGTACTTC

clone size: NA
V gene: TRBV12-3/TRBV12-4
J gene: TRBJ2-5
D gene: NA
CDR3 protein: CASSLEGRYLETQYF
CDR3 DNA: TGTGCCAGCAGTTTAGAGGGACGGTACTTAGAGACCCAGTACTTC

clone size: NA
V gene: TRBV7-9
J gene: TRBJ1-5
D gene: NA
CDR3 protein: CASSQAAGGQPQHF
CDR3 DNA: TGTGCCAGCAGCCAAGCGGCAGGCGGTCAGCCCCAGCATTTT

clone size: NA
V gene: TRBV6-6
J gene: TRBJ2-7
D gene: NA
CDR3 protein: CASSYGSLKFF
CDR3 DNA: TGTGCCAGCAGTTACGGTTCTTTAAAGTTCTTC

clone size: few
V gene: TRBV6-2/TRBV6-3
J gene: TRBJ2-4
D gene: NA
CDR3 protein: CASSLSRGARNIQYF
CDR3 DNA: TGTGCCAGCTCCTTAAGTCGGGGGGCGCGAAACATTCAGTACTTC

clone size: few
V gene: TRBV12-3/TRBV12-4
J gene: TRBJ1-1
D gene: TRBD1
CDR3 protein: CASSLERTGRAFF
CDR3 DNA: TGTGCCAGCAGTTTAGAAAGGACAGGGAGGGCTTTCTTT

clone size: few
V gene: TRBV10-3
J gene: TRBJ1-2
D gene: NA
CDR3 protein: CAISESGAGQWERYGYTF
CDR3 DNA: TGTGCCATCAGTGAGTCGGGGGCCGGCCAGTGGGAACGATATGGCTACACCTTC

clone size: many
V gene: TRBV20-1
J gene: TRBJ2-1
D gene: NA
CDR3 protein: CSALLRYPFF
CDR3 DNA: TGCAGTGCTCTATTGCGATATCCGTTCTTC

clone size: many
V gene: TRBV7-8
J gene: TRBJ2-3
D gene: NA
CDR3 protein: CASSLVQTSTDTQYF
CDR3 DNA: TGTGCCAGCAGCTTAGTGCAGACTAGCACAGATACGCAGTATTTT

clone size: few
V gene: TRBV4-3
J gene: TRBJ2-2
D gene: NA
CDR3 protein: CASSQDWRSGGELFF
CDR3 DNA: TGCGCCAGCAGCCAAGATTGGAGGTCAGGCGGGGAGCTGTTTTTT

clone size: few
V gene: TRBV29-1
J gene: TRBJ1-2
D gene: NA
CDR3 protein: CSVEDRGRGYGYTF
CDR3 DNA: TGCAGCGTTGAAGATAGGGGACGTGGATATGGCTACACCTTC

clone size: few
V gene: TRBV20-1
J gene: TRBJ1-2
D gene: NA
CDR3 protein: CSAVLDSGGHGYTF
CDR3 DNA: TGCAGTGCAGTTCTCGACAGTGGGGGGCATGGCTACACCTTC

clone size: NA
V gene: TRBV3-1
J gene: TRBJ2-3
D gene: NA
CDR3 protein: CASSHREYTDTQYF
CDR3 DNA: TGTGCCAGCAGCCATCGGGAATACACAGATACGCAGTATTTT

clone size: NA
V gene: TRBV4-3
J gene: TRBJ2-3
D gene: TRBD2
CDR3 protein: CASSQDGVAGRTDTQYF
CDR3 DNA: TGCGCCAGCAGCCAAGATGGGGTAGCGGGACGCACAGATACGCAGTATTTT

clone size: NA
V gene: TRBV7-2
J gene: TRBJ1-4
D gene: NA
CDR3 protein: CASSFVSTNEKLFF
CDR3 DNA: TGTGCCAGCAGCTTCGTATCAACTAATGAAAAACTGTTTTTT

clone size: once
V gene: TRBV18
J gene: TRBJ2-7
D gene: TRBD1
CDR3 protein: CASGDRNPYEQYF
CDR3 DNA: TGTGCCAGCGGGGACAGAAACCCCTACGAGCAGTACTTC

clone size: NA
V gene: TRBV27
J gene: TRBJ1-1
D gene: TRBD1
CDR3 protein: CASSREKRQGTEAFF
CDR3 DNA: TGTGCCAGCAGTCGGGAAAAGCGACAGGGCACTGAAGCTTTCTTT

clone size: NA
V gene: TRBV11-3
J gene: TRBJ2-5
D gene: NA
CDR3 protein: CASSLMIEETQYF
CDR3 DNA: TGTGCCAGCAGCTTAATGATTGAGGAGACCCAGTACTTC